The 2 T cell receptor beta chains below come from one sample, sequenced in a study of T cell responses to AZD1222 COVID-19 vaccine. Here immunoSEQ multiplex PCR was the method, and the copy in TCRdb shows in-frame clones only, minus some. The profile covers some 180,000 clones, with roughly 91% appearing a single time and roughly 2% taken by the ten largest. The sequenced sample was peripheral blood, obtained 28 days after the second AZD1222 dose. These receptors originate from an adult who received the AZD1222 COVID-19 vaccine.

The V call is TRBV2, the J call TRBJ1-2; D may be TRBD1 (5 bases). This CDR3 spans 13 amino acids. Germline-derived CDR1 and CDR2 are SNHLY and FYNNEI. Trimming took off 4 bases at V and 8 bases at J, with 14 bases between the two ends. DNA of the CDR3: TGTGCCAGCAGTGGAGGTGGGGACGTCGGCTACACCTTC. Amino acids: CASSGGGDVGYTF.

The chain links TRBV7-3 to TRBJ2-1; TRBD2 agrees at 8 bases. CDR3 length equals 15 residues. Germline trimming cut 1 base from V and 6 bases from J; bases unmatched to any gene: 5. Germline V gene sequence: CDR1 SGHTA, CDR2 FQGTGA. DNA for the CDR3: TGTGCCAGCAGCTTAAATATAGCGGGACGCAATGAGCAGTTCTTC. Translation: CASSLNIAGRNEQFF.